This is a list of T cell receptor beta chains from one sample in a study of CD8 T cells in ankylosing spondylitis. TCRdb independently ran MiXCR on the 5' RACE reads; one entry per CDR3 protein. The sample consists of a few hundred thousand distinct CDR3 sequences, over 15% of them appearing once. The sample was blood, either unsorted or a sorted T cell fraction (not recorded which). These receptors were obtained from a male donor with ankylosing spondylitis or in good health (not recorded which). The CDR3 runs from the conserved cysteine through the conserved F or W. A D gene is named only where the DNA matches it firmly. The size field is filled for only some rows; it gives once, few, many or a size class.

abundance	v_gene	d_gene	j_gene	CDR3nt	CDR3aa
few	TRBV11-2	TRBD1	TRBJ1-1	TGTGCCAGCAGCTTGACAGGGGGCGTCATGAACACTGAAGCTTTCTTT	CASSLTGGVMNTEAFF
NA	TRBV7-9	TRBD2	TRBJ2-1	TGTGCCAGCAGCTTAGTAGCGGGAGGAGTCAATGAGCAGTTCTTC	CASSLVAGGVNEQFF
few	TRBV20-1	TRBD1	TRBJ2-3	TGCAGTGCTAGGGGGGACAGATGGTTAGCAGATACGCAGTATTTT	CSARGDRWLADTQYF
NA	TRBV5-1	NA	TRBJ2-1	TGCGCCAGCAGCTTGGGGACTGTCGGCTACAATGAGCAGTTCTTC	CASSLGTVGYNEQFF
NA	TRBV12-3/TRBV12-4	NA	TRBJ1-1	TGTGCCAGCAGTTTAGAAACGGTGGCTTTCTTT	CASSLETVAFF
NA	TRBV20-1	TRBD1	TRBJ2-1	TGCAGTGCTAGACCGGACAGGGATTCGGATGAGCAGTTCTTC	CSARPDRDSDEQFF
NA	TRBV9	TRBD1	TRBJ2-5	TGTGCCAGCAGCGGGGACAGGGGGCGAGGGGAGACCCAGTACTTC	CASSGDRGRGETQYF
many	TRBV12-3/TRBV12-4	TRBD2	TRBJ2-3	TGTGCCAGCAGACTGGGGACTAGCGTCACAGATACGCAGTATTTT	CASRLGTSVTDTQYF
NA	TRBV9	NA	TRBJ1-1	TGTGCCAGCAGCGTAGTTACAGCCTTGGGCACTGAAGCTTTCTTT	CASSVVTALGTEAFF
NA	TRBV3-1	NA	TRBJ2-5	TGTGCCAGCAGCCGTCCGGGGAGAGAGACCCAGTACTTC	CASSRPGRETQYF
NA	TRBV5-1	NA	TRBJ2-2	TGCGCCAGCAGCGCTTCAGGGGTCCCCGGGGAGCTGTTTTTT	CASSASGVPGELFF
NA	TRBV28	TRBD1	TRBJ2-1	TGTGCCAGCAGTCTCCGGGACAGGCCCAACAATGAGCAGTTCTTC	CASSLRDRPNNEQFF
NA	TRBV5-1	NA	TRBJ2-3	TGCGCCAGCGCGGTGGGGGAGAGCACAGATACGCAGTATTTT	CASAVGESTDTQYF
NA	TRBV5-6	TRBD2	TRBJ2-3	TGTGCCAGCAGCAAACCGACGGGACTAGCGGGAGGGCTGTATACGCAGTATTTT	CASSKPTGLAGGLYTQYF
NA	TRBV9	TRBD2	TRBJ2-1	TGTGCCAGCAGCGTAGCTGTCACTAGCGGTGACAATGAGCAGTTCTTC	CASSVAVTSGDNEQFF
NA	TRBV24-1	NA	TRBJ1-1	TGTGCCACCAGTGATTTAAGAGGGGCGGCTTTCTTT	CATSDLRGAAFF
NA	TRBV5-1	TRBD2	TRBJ2-1	TGCGCCAGCAGCTTGGGTCCTAGCGGAGACAATGAGCAGTTCTTC	CASSLGPSGDNEQFF
many	TRBV20-1	TRBD1	TRBJ2-5	TGCAGTGCTAGAAACAGGGGCAGGGAGACCCAGTACTTC	CSARNRGRETQYF
few	TRBV5-5	NA	TRBJ2-3	TGTGCCAGCAGCTTAGGAGCGGGGACAGGTACGCAGTATTTT	CASSLGAGTGTQYF
few	TRBV5-1	TRBD1	TRBJ1-4	TGCGCCAGCAGCTCCGGACAGGGAAAAGGGGAAAAACTGTTTTTT	CASSSGQGKGEKLFF
NA	TRBV6-1	NA	TRBJ2-5	TGTGCCAGCAGTGAGCGGGAGACCCAGTACTTC	CASSERETQYF
few	TRBV28	TRBD2	TRBJ2-1	TGTGCCAGCAGTTCCGGACTAGAGCTCAATGAGCAGTTCTTC	CASSSGLELNEQFF
NA	TRBV20-1	NA	TRBJ2-3	TGCAGTGCTAGTATCTCGGGGGGCGGGGTTACGCAGTATTTT	CSASISGGGVTQYF
NA	TRBV6-5	NA	TRBJ2-1	TGTGCCGGCAGTTACGGAGGAGTGGCCTACAATGAGCAGTTCTTC	CAGSYGGVAYNEQFF
many	TRBV5-1	NA	TRBJ1-1	TGCGCCAGCAGCTCCTTCTCAGGGAACACTGAAGCTTTCTTT	CASSSFSGNTEAFF
NA	TRBV4-1	NA	TRBJ1-4	TGCGCCAGCAGCCTAATCGGGCCAGCAACTAATGAAAAACTGTTTTTT	CASSLIGPATNEKLFF
NA	TRBV2	TRBD1	TRBJ1-6	TGTGCCAGCAGGGGGACAGGGAATAATTCACCCCTCCACTTT	CASRGTGNNSPLHF
NA	TRBV27	NA	TRBJ1-5	TGTGCCAGCAGTTTTTTGGGGGGCGGAAGGAGCAATCAGCCCCAGCATTTT	CASSFLGGGRSNQPQHF
NA	TRBV12-3/TRBV12-4	TRBD1	TRBJ1-2	TGTGCCAGCAGTCCGCGGACAGGGGGCTTTACTAACTATGGCTACACCTTC	CASSPRTGGFTNYGYTF
NA	TRBV20-1	NA	TRBJ1-5	TGCAGTGCTAGAGATCCCCTCCAAGGAAGCAATCAGCCCCAGCATTTT	CSARDPLQGSNQPQHF
few	TRBV5-1	TRBD1	TRBJ1-4	TGCGCCAGCAGCTTGGAGTTACAGGGGGACGTGGAAAAACTGTTTTTT	CASSLELQGDVEKLFF
NA	TRBV2	NA	TRBJ2-3	TGTGCCAGCAGCCCCTTTTTGGACAGCACAGATACGCAGTATTTT	CASSPFLDSTDTQYF
many	TRBV12-3/TRBV12-4	NA	TRBJ2-1	TGTGCCAGCAGCTGGGACCTCCGGAACAATGAGCAGTTCTTC	CASSWDLRNNEQFF
NA	TRBV9	NA	TRBJ2-2	TGTGCCAGCAGCGAAAACAGGGGAGGGGCCGGGGAGCTGTTTTTT	CASSENRGGAGELFF
NA	TRBV11-2	TRBD2	TRBJ2-3	TGTGCCAGCAGCTTAGATCCAAGCGGGGGGACAGATACGCAGTATTTT	CASSLDPSGGTDTQYF
NA	TRBV12-3/TRBV12-4	TRBD1	TRBJ2-2	TGTGCCAGTGACGGACAGGGGAACACCGGGGAGCTGTTTTTT	CASDGQGNTGELFF
NA	TRBV5-1	TRBD2	TRBJ2-1	TGCGCCAGCAGCTTCCGACTAGCGGGGGGGGAGCAGTTCTTC	CASSFRLAGGEQFF
many	TRBV6-6	NA	TRBJ1-5	TGTGCCAGCAGTTACGGATCAGCCGATTTTCCCCAGCATTTT	CASSYGSADFPQHF
NA	TRBV21-1	NA	TRBJ2-1	TGTGCCAGCAGCCGAAGATACAATGAGCAGTTCTTC	CASSRRYNEQFF
few	TRBV12-3/TRBV12-4	NA	TRBJ2-3	TGTGCCAGCAGCCTCTCCGGGACGGGGCTGAGGGATACGCAGTATTTT	CASSLSGTGLRDTQYF
NA	TRBV7-6	TRBD2	TRBJ2-3	TGTGCCAGCAGCATACTGACTAGCGGGAGTTCGACAGATACGCAGTATTTT	CASSILTSGSSTDTQYF
NA	TRBV5-1	TRBD2	TRBJ2-5	TGCGCCAGCAGCTTTGGAAGTCTAGCGGGAGGGTTCCAAGAGACCCAGTACTTC	CASSFGSLAGGFQETQYF
NA	TRBV18	NA	TRBJ1-2	TGTGCCAGCTCACCAGGGGAATCCAGGGCCAATGGCTACACCTTC	CASSPGESRANGYTF
few	TRBV30	NA	TRBJ2-3	TGTGCCTGGAGTGTGGCAGGGTGGGATACGCAGTATTTT	CAWSVAGWDTQYF
few	TRBV7-8	NA	TRBJ1-5	TGTGCCAGCAGCCCCAAGAGTGGGGGGCCTCGTGCCGGCAATCAGCCCCAGCATTTT	CASSPKSGGPRAGNQPQHF
many	TRBV6-1	NA	TRBJ2-3	TGTGCCAGCAGGTCAAGCACAGATACGCAGTATTTT	CASRSSTDTQYF
few	TRBV20-1	NA	TRBJ2-6	TGCAGTGCCAACGACGCTGGGGCCAACGTCCTGACTTTC	CSANDAGANVLTF
few	TRBV5-8	NA	TRBJ2-3	TGTGCCAGCAGCTTGCTCATCGGGCTTACGCAGTATTTT	CASSLLIGLTQYF
NA	TRBV21-1	NA	TRBJ2-5	TGTGCCAGCAGCAAAGGTGGGGCAGAAGAGACCCAGTACTTC	CASSKGGAEETQYF
NA	TRBV28	NA	TRBJ2-3	TGTGCCAGCAGGCCACTAGCCTTAGGCACAGATACGCAGTATTTT	CASRPLALGTDTQYF
NA	TRBV5-6	TRBD2	TRBJ2-4	TGTGCCAGCAGCCCGGGAGGGAGGGTAGCCAAAAACATTCAGTACTTC	CASSPGGRVAKNIQYF
many	TRBV2	NA	TRBJ2-1	TGTGCCAGCAGCCGCCGGCGAGGGGCCGCCGCCTACAATGAGCAGTTCTTC	CASSRRRGAAAYNEQFF
NA	TRBV11-2	NA	TRBJ2-4	TGTGCCAGCAGCTTAGGGATACTAGCCAAAAACATTCAGTACTTC	CASSLGILAKNIQYF
few	TRBV20-1	NA	TRBJ2-1	TGCAGTGTTGAGCGAATGAGCTCCTACAATGAGCAGTTCTTC	CSVERMSSYNEQFF
NA	TRBV30	TRBD2	TRBJ2-1	TGTGCCTGGAGGACTAGCGGTAGCTACAATGAGCAGTTCTTC	CAWRTSGSYNEQFF